Described below is a single T cell receptor (beta chain) sequence and its context. Original data processing: Estimation of nucleated cell counts relied on the amplification of reference gene primers. Method: immunoSEQ multiplex PCR; TCRdb's copy keeps in-frame clones and lacks some. That table gives V, J and clone size, and the DNA gave D and trimming. Of around 72,000 clones in the sample, approximately 92% are singletons; the top ten hold under 15%. V dropped 7 bases and J dropped 0; count of bases not matched to a gene: 8. This CDR3 contains 15 residues. Germline V gene data show CDR1 as MNHEY and CDR2 as SVGAGI. The data are from a study of blood T cell repertoires in COVID-19. Study at large: The origin of the acute and convalescent COVID-19 samples was the United States, Italy and Spain. Nucleic acid was either cDNA or gDNA, and it came from T cells, B-cell-depleted T cells, or PBMCs.

Sequenced: peripheral blood. The chain carries TRBV6-5 and TRBJ1-1, with 7 nucleotides matching TRBD1. The receptor was derived from a human donor with active COVID-19. The donor label of this sample is uncertain. The CDR3 protein is CASKTGLLMNTEAFF. The CDR3 DNA is TGTGCCAGCAAGACAGGGCTACTCATGAACACTGAAGCTTTCTTT.